The TCR beta chain described here comes from a study of cytotoxic CD8 clonotypes in ibrutinib-treated CLL. Germline-derived CDR1 and CDR2 are SGDLS and YYNGEE. This CDR3 region has 13 residues. V was clipped by 0 bases and J by 5 bases, with 8 bases between them. Libraries were prepared by immunoSEQ multiplex PCR; TCRdb keeps only in-frame clonotypes and omits some of them. The top ten clones hold 25% to 40% of a sample with around 97,000 clones, around four fifths of them seen once. Specimen: PBMCs, collected after 12 months of ibrutinib treatment. This clonotype originated in a human donor with chronic lymphocytic leukemia. The rearrangement uses TRBV9 and TRBJ2-5, with D tentatively TRBD1 (6 bases). CDR3 DNA sequence: TGTGCCAGCAGCGTAGCAGGGGCGGAGACCCAGTACTTC. Translating it yields CASSVAGAETQYF.